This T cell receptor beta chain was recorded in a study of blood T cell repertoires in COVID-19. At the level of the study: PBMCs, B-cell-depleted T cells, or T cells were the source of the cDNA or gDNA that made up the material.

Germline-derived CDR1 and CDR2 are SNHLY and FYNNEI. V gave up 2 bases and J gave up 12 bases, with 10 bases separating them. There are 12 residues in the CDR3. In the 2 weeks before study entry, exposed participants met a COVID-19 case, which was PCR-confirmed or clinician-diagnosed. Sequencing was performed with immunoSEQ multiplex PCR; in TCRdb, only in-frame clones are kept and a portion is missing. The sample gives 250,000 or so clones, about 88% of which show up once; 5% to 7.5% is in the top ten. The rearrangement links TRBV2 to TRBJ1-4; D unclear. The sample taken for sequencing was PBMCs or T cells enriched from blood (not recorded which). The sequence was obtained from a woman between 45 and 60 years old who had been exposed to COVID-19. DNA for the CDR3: TGTGCCAGCAGTGAAATGCGAGCCCAACTGTTTTTT. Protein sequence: CASSEMRAQLFF.